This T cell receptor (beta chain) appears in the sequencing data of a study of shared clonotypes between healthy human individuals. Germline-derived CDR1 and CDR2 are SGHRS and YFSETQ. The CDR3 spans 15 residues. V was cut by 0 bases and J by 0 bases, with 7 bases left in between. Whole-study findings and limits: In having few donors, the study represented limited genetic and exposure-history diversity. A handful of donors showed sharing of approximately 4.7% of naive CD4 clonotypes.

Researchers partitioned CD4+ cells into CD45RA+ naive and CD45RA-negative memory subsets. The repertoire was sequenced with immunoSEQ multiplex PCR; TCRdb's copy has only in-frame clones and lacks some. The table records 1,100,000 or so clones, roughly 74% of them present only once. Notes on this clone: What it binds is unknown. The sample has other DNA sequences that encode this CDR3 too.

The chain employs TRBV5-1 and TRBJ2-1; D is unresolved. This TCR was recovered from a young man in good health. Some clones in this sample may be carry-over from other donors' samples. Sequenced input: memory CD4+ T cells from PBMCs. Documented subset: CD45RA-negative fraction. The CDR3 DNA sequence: TGCGCCAGCAGCTTGGCCCCGAACTCCTACAATGAGCAGTTCTTC. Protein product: CASSLAPNSYNEQFF.